Each of the 22 T cell receptor beta chains below was sequenced from the same sample in a study of siplizumab effects on memory and regulatory T cells. Profiling relied on immunoSEQ multiplex PCR, and the TCRdb table lists in-frame clones only, not all of them. The sample has more than 85,000 clones, about 90% seen once. Sequenced: Tregs sorted from blood. These receptors all come from a human donor in good health.

The V call is TRBV20-1, the J call TRBJ2-4, with D maybe TRBD2 (5 bases). Germline lookup yields CDR1 DFQATT and CDR2 SNEGSKA (reference sequence). There are 11 residues in the CDR3. Trimming took 3 bases from V and 11 from J, leaving 11 bases between them. CDR3 DNA: TGCAGTGCTAGTCGGCTAGCAGTTCAGTACTTC. Translated, it gives CSASRLAVQYF.

V gene TRBV27 combines with J gene TRBJ1-1, with 7 positions matching TRBD1. The CDR3 contains 14 residues. V shed 1 base and J 6 bases; nucleotides not matched to a gene: 5. The germline CDR1 and CDR2 sequences are MNHEY and SMNVEV (reference sequence). Here the CDR3 reads CASSLFRGAPEAFF. The DNA for the CDR3 is TGTGCCAGCAGTTTATTCAGGGGGGCGCCTGAAGCTTTCTTT.

About this clone: The same CDR3 arises from other DNA sequences in this sample as well. The chain has TRBV6-1 and TRBJ1-1, with TRBD1 as a possible D gene (6 bases). Germline V gives CDR1 MNHNS, CDR2 SASEGT. The V end lost 7 bases, the J end lost 6 bases, and 15 bases lay between the germline ends. The CDR3 consists of 13 residues. CDR3 bases: TGTGCCAGCACCCTACAGGGCCTCGCTGAAGCTTTCTTT. Protein sequence: CASTLQGLAEAFF.

The chain links TRBV5-1 to TRBJ1-3; D not resolved. Germline CDR1 and CDR2: SGHRS and YFSETQ. Trimming stripped 0 bases from V and 5 bases from J, with 9 bases between. The CDR3 sequence is 14 residues long. In DNA form, the CDR3 reads TGCGCCAGCAGCTTGGAACCCCAACGAAACACCATATATTTT. Translation gives CASSLEPQRNTIYF.

The rearrangement links TRBV28 to TRBJ1-1; D may be TRBD1 (6 bases). V was trimmed by 6 bases and J by 11 bases, leaving 13 bases between them. Per germline, CDR1 MDHEN and CDR2 SYDVKM. This CDR3 is built from 11 residues. CDR3 residues: CASSSAGVAFF. The DNA of the CDR3 is TGTGCCAGCAGCTCGGCAGGGGTGGCTTTCTTT.

The J gene is TRBJ2-7, the V gene TRBV9; the D is unclear. The CDR3 has 14 amino acids. V dropped 0 bases and J dropped 1 base, with 8 bases sitting between them. Per germline, CDR1 SGDLS and CDR2 YYNGEE. Written as DNA, the CDR3 is TGTGCCAGCAGCGTAGGGATAGGGTCCTACGAGCAGTACTTC. It specifies CASSVGIGSYEQYF.

The chain employs TRBV29-1 and TRBJ2-5; TRBD1 matches 9 bases. This CDR3 contains 13 residues. The junction had 3 bases not matched to a gene; V was cut back by 6 bases and J by 1 base. The germline V gene has CDR1 SQVTM and CDR2 ANQGSEA. The CDR3 DNA sequence: TGCAGCGTCCGGGACAGGGTCCAAGAGACCCAGTACTTC. Translated, it gives CSVRDRVQETQYF.

The rearrangement uses TRBV4-2 and TRBJ1-2, with D possibly matching TRBD1 (5 bases). Germline CDR1 LGHNA, CDR2 YNFKEQ. CDR3 size: 15 residues. V was pared by 6 bases and J by 8 bases, with 22 bases between. The CDR3 is CASSTDTALPLGYTF. CDR3 in DNA: TGTGCCAGCAGTACGGACACCGCGTTGCCTTTAGGCTACACCTTC.

This clone was found once. This sequence joins TRBV6-6 and TRBJ1-2; no clear D gene. The germline gives CDR1 MNHNY, CDR2 SVGAGI (reference sequence). V lost 5 bases, J lost 5 bases, and 18 bases lay in between. This CDR3 spans 15 amino acids. The CDR3 loop is CASSPTPDEPYGYTF. The CDR3 coding sequence is TGTGCCAGCAGTCCCACCCCCGATGAGCCTTATGGCTACACCTTC.

The J gene is TRBJ2-7, the V gene TRBV5-6; possibly TRBD1 for D (6 bases). Between the trimmed V and J ends, which lost 3 bases and 5 bases, there was a span of 18 bases. The CDR3 loop spans 15 amino acids. Germline CDR1 reads SGHDT; CDR2 reads YYEEEE. CDR3 nucleotides: TGTGCCAGCAGCTCCCGGCAGGGATGGGGGCACGAGCAGTACTTC. This gives the protein CASSSRQGWGHEQYF.

Only one count was recorded for this clone. The sample carries other DNA sequences with the same CDR3. This chain uses TRBV18 with TRBJ2-5; D may be TRBD1 (5 bases). Germline values: CDR1 KGHSH, CDR2 LQKENI. There are 14 residues in the CDR3. Trimming removed 1 base from V and 1 base from J, with 7 bases in between. The CDR3 DNA sequence: TGTGCCAGCTCACCACGGGGCGGCCAAGAGACCCAGTACTTC. It encodes CASSPRGGQETQYF.

The chain is built from TRBV30 and TRBJ1-3; D gene ambiguous. There are 14 residues in the CDR3. Germline V gives CDR1 GTSNPN, CDR2 SVGIG (reference sequence). Trimming removed 0 bases from V and 3 bases from J, with 9 bases in between. In DNA, the CDR3 is TGTGCCTGGAGTGTAGTTCTTGGTGGAAACACCATATATTTT. Protein product: CAWSVVLGGNTIYF.

The J gene is TRBJ2-3, the V gene TRBV5-1; TRBD2 matches 14 bases. The CDR3 extends over 16 amino acids. Germline trimming cut 2 bases from V and 5 bases from J; bases unmatched to any gene: 4. Germline-derived CDR1 and CDR2 are SGHRS and YFSETQ. The CDR3 region is CASSFGLAGGLDTQYF. The CDR3 DNA follows: TGCGCCAGCAGCTTTGGACTAGCGGGAGGCCTAGATACGCAGTATTTT.

This chain connects TRBV5-1 to TRBJ2-5, with D possibly matching TRBD2 (5 bases). With 4 bases removed from V and 4 bases from J, the gap between germline ends came to 14 bases. Germline loops: CDR1 SGHRS, CDR2 YFSETQ. This CDR3 spans 14 amino acids. CDR3 sequence reads: CASSTRPGGETQYF. CDR3 coding DNA: TGCGCCAGCAGCACGAGACCCGGAGGAGAGACCCAGTACTTC.

The V call is TRBV2, the J call TRBJ2-1, with 14 bases lining up with TRBD2. This CDR3 region has 18 residues. V dropped 5 bases and J dropped 6; count of bases not matched to a gene: 12. CDR1 and CDR2 from the germline V gene are SNHLY and FYNNEI. This CDR3 reads CASSLLVRGLAGGNEQFF. CDR3 DNA: TGTGCCAGCAGTCTCCTGGTCCGAGGACTAGCGGGAGGCAATGAGCAGTTCTTC. Filled out from reference TRBV2 and TRBJ2-1, the complete variable domain reads EPEVTQTPSHQVTQMGQEVILRCVPISNHLYFYWYRQILGQKVEFLVSFYNNEISEKSEIFDDQFSVERPDGSNFTLKIRSTKLEDSAMYFCASSLLVRGLAGGNEQFFGPGTRLTVL.

V is TRBV6-6 and J is TRBJ2-2, with D possibly called TRBD1 or TRBD2 (6 bases each). Germline V lookup: CDR1 MNHNY, CDR2 SVGAGI (reference sequence). The CDR3 totals 14 residues. V lost 2 bases, J lost 7 bases, and 11 bases lay in between. CDR3 sequence reads: CASSYRGVIGELFF. CDR3 DNA sequence: TGTGCCAGCAGTTACAGGGGGGTCATCGGGGAGCTGTTTTTT.

This clone was observed a handful of times. The chain couples TRBV19 to TRBJ1-2; no firm D call. This CDR3 has 13 amino acids. Per germline, CDR1 LNHDA and CDR2 SQIVND (reference sequence). Trimming took 7 bases from V and 2 from J, leaving 11 bases between them. In DNA form, the CDR3 reads TGTGCCAGTACCAGACAATTAAACTATGGCTACACCTTC. It yields the protein CASTRQLNYGYTF.

The rearrangement links TRBV28 to TRBJ1-4, with TRBD1 as a possible D gene (6 bases). Trimming took 4 bases from V and 1 from J, leaving 10 bases between them. Germline V CDR1 and CDR2: MDHEN, SYDVKM. This CDR3 has 15 residues. The DNA for the CDR3 is TGTGCCAGCAGTTACCCGACAGGAACTAATGAAAAACTGTTTTTT. It encodes CASSYPTGTNEKLFF.

The chain recombines TRBV4-1 with TRBJ2-4; 9 bases match TRBD2. Germline assignment: CDR1 MGHRA and CDR2 YSYEKL. The CDR3 is made up of 19 amino acids. The V segment lost 3 bases and the J segment 1 base; nucleotides outside the gene matches: 13. CDR3 in amino acids: CASSQLTLAGVSAKNIQYF. The CDR3 DNA sequence: TGCGCCAGCAGCCAGCTAACCTTAGCGGGAGTGTCGGCCAAAAACATTCAGTACTTC.

The gene calls are TRBV28 and TRBJ2-7, with TRBD1 as a possible D gene (5 bases). The CDR3 runs 13 residues. Germline lookup yields CDR1 MDHEN and CDR2 SYDVKM. Trimming shortened V by 1 base and J by 3 bases, and 7 bases separated the two germline ends. The CDR3 loop reads CASSLFQGYEQYF. CDR3 DNA sequence: TGTGCCAGCAGTTTATTCCAGGGCTACGAGCAGTACTTC.

V is TRBV5-4 and J is TRBJ1-1, with D possibly matching TRBD1 (6 bases). The CDR3 runs 15 residues. Germline CDR1 is SGHNT and CDR2 is YYREEE (reference sequence). V was cut by 0 bases and J by 3 bases, with 12 bases left in between. In DNA, the CDR3 is TGTGCCAGCAGCTTGGTGAGGAGGGGGGACACTGAAGCTTTCTTT. Translated, it gives CASSLVRRGDTEAFF.

This chain uses TRBV6-1 with TRBJ1-1; D gene ambiguous. The CDR3 is 17 residues long. Germline CDR1 is MNHNS and CDR2 is SASEGT. Trimming took off 2 bases at V and 0 bases at J, with 16 bases between the two ends. The CDR3 region is CASSEPPQTIMNTEAFF. In DNA form, the CDR3 reads TGTGCCAGCAGTGAACCCCCGCAGACCATTATGAACACTGAAGCTTTCTTT.